This T cell receptor (beta chain) was sequenced during a study of T cells in Graves' hyperthyroidism and ophthalmopathy. Across the whole study: Once the initial diagnosis was made, peripheral blood was obtained before any treatment.

Germline loops: CDR1 MDHEN, CDR2 SYDVKM. CDR3 length equals 18 residues. V lost 3 bases, J lost 1 base, and 10 bases stayed unmatched. This clonotype was seen at least ten times. Graves' hyperthyroidism showing no ophthalmopathy progression within 18 months was considered stable. Each diagnosis was grounded in clinical symptoms, serum thyroxine and TRAb, thyroid ultrasound, and orbital computed tomography. It was 10 ml of fresh peripheral blood that supplied the PBMCs. RNA transcripts were the template for amplifying TCR beta CDR3 regions. First-round RT-PCR of the TCR CDR3 relied on the HTBI primer set. TCRdb independently ran MiXCR on the multiplex PCR reads; one entry per CDR3 protein. The table lists about 360,000 distinct CDR3 sequences, about 25% of them singletons.

This TCR was recovered from a man aged 45-60 years with Graves' hyperthyroidism. The chain couples TRBV28 to TRBJ2-3; 10 nucleotides align to TRBD2. The source material was blood. The chain's CDR3 is CASSLVALAGNRTDTQYF. The CDR3 nucleotides are TGTGCCAGCAGTTTGGTCGCACTAGCGGGAAATCGCACAGATACGCAGTATTTT. Drawing the rest from reference TRBV28 and TRBJ2-3, the complete variable domain is DVKVTQSSRYLVKRTGEKVFLECVQDMDHENMFWYRQDPGLGLRLIYFSYDVKMKEKGDIPEGYSVSREKKERFSLILESASTNQTSMYLCASSLVALAGNRTDTQYFGPGTRLTVL.